This T cell receptor beta chain derives from a study of CXCR3-negative and CXCR3-positive naive CD8 T cells. Findings and caveats of the study: Fresh PBMCs served for most assays, and CXCR3 expression fell partially after cryopreservation. The study found comparably high diversity in both naive subsets and much lower diversity in memory CD8+ cells.

Germline lookup yields CDR1 MNHEY and CDR2 SVGEGT. The CDR3 consists of 15 residues. A word on this clonotype: Its antigen is currently unknown.

Investigators sorted each CD8+ T cell subset in triplicate, taking under 350,000 cells each time. Through 5' RACE with UMI labels, the TRB cDNA libraries were prepared. From its re-call of the 5' RACE reads, TCRdb lists each CDR3 protein once, without DNA. Its listing shows fewer than 80,000 distinct CDR3 sequences. The sequence derives from a human donor in good health. Some clones in this sample may be carry-over from other donors' samples. Input material: naive CXCR3- CD8+ T cells from blood. Subset indicated: CD45RO-CCR7+CD27+CD95- naive CD8+ T cells lacking CXCR3 (TNR3-). The gene calls are TRBV6-2 or TRBV6-3 and TRBJ2-3; no DNA is available, so the TRBD2 call from TCRdb remains unchecked. CDR3 sequence reads: CASRSSGGATDTQYF.